Below are 8 T cell receptor beta chains sequenced from a single sample in a study of blood T cell repertoires in COVID-19. Assay: immunoSEQ multiplex PCR; the TCRdb copy retains only in-frame clones and omits some. The sample carries more than 150,000 clones, around 86% recorded once. Specimen: peripheral blood. Receptors were obtained from a man aged 18 to 35 with acute or convalescent COVID-19.

The DNA of the CDR3 is TGTGCCAGCAGCCCCCCCCGCGGACTAGCGAGGCACACCGGGGAGCTGTTTTTT. Residues: CASSPPRGLARHTGELFF. The genes are TRBV3-1 (or the pseudogene TRBV3-2) and TRBJ2-2; 9 positions agree with TRBD2. This CDR3 is 18 amino acids long. Germline CDR1 and CDR2: LGHDT and YNNKEL (reference sequence). Trimming took 4 bases from V and 3 from J; bases not matched to a gene: 12.

The genes are TRBV7-9 and TRBJ2-3; TRBD1 aligns across 8 bases. Germline V gene data show CDR1 as SEHNR and CDR2 as FQNEAQ (reference sequence). V shed 5 bases and J 1 base; nucleotides not matched to a gene: 11. CDR3 size: 17 residues. In DNA form, the CDR3 reads TGTGCCAGCAGCCCCTACGGGACAGGTCCTCGCACAGATACGCAGTATTTT. Its translation is CASSPYGTGPRTDTQYF.

The chain's CDR3 is CASSQTQLAREQYV. CDR3 sequence (DNA): TGTGCCAGCAGCCAGACTCAACTAGCCCGCGAGCAGTACGTC. The chain uses TRBV3-1 (or the pseudogene TRBV3-2) and TRBJ2-7, with D possibly TRBD2 on 6 matching bases. The CDR3 has 14 residues. The germline gives CDR1 LGHDT, CDR2 YNNKEL (reference sequence). V lost 3 bases and J lost 6, with 15 bases in between.

V is TRBV9 and J is TRBJ1-3; 8 bases fit TRBD1. After removal of 3 bases from V and 4 bases from J, the junction contained 9 bases not matched to a gene. This CDR3 contains 16 residues. Germline V lookup: CDR1 SGDLS, CDR2 YYNGEE. The CDR3 reads CASSGQGALKGNTIYF. The CDR3 nucleotides read TGTGCCAGCAGCGGCCAGGGGGCGCTTAAGGGAAACACCATATATTTT.

This clone has a handful of counts. The V gene is TRBV29-1, the J gene TRBJ2-3; 7 nucleotides agree with TRBD2. The CDR3 is 15 residues long. Germline V gene lookup returns CDR1 SQVTM and CDR2 ANQGSEA. V lost 7 bases to trimming and J lost 4 bases; unmatched junction nucleotides: 14. The CDR3 bases are TGCAGCGCTGGGGTGGGGAGGGGAAGCCCAGATACGCAGTATTTT. It encodes CSAGVGRGSPDTQYF.

The chain carries TRBV6-5 and TRBJ1-6; possibly TRBD1 for D (6 bases). Deletions cut 6 bases from V and 9 bases from J, with 15 bases between. CDR3 length equals 14 residues. Germline V lookup: CDR1 MNHEY, CDR2 SVGAGI. The CDR3 bases are TGTGCCAGCAGAAGACAGGACCCGGGTTCACCCCTCCACTTT. Encoded protein: CASRRQDPGSPLHF.

DNA for the CDR3: TGTGGAGCCTCCCCAACTAATGAAAAACTGTTTTTT. Encoded protein: CGASPTNEKLFF. The chain joins TRBV28 to TRBJ1-4; no clear D gene. Germline lookup yields CDR1 MDHEN and CDR2 SYDVKM. The CDR3 loop spans 12 amino acids. Combining the CDR3 with reference TRBV28 and TRBJ1-4 gives the whole variable domain DVKVTQSSRYLVKRTGEKVFLECVQDMDHENMFWYRQDPGLGLRLIYFSYDVKMKEKGDIPEGYSVSREKKERFSLILESASTNQTSMYLCGASPTNEKLFFGSGTQLSVL.

V is TRBV13 and J is TRBJ1-2, with D tentatively TRBD1 (5 bases). Germline CDR1 reads PRHDT; CDR2 reads FYEKMQ (reference sequence). This CDR3 has 15 amino acids. Deletions cut 4 bases from V and 2 bases from J, with 14 bases between. The CDR3 DNA sequence: TGTGCCAGCAGCTCAACGTCGGGGGGAAACTATGGCTACACCTTC. It specifies CASSSTSGGNYGYTF.